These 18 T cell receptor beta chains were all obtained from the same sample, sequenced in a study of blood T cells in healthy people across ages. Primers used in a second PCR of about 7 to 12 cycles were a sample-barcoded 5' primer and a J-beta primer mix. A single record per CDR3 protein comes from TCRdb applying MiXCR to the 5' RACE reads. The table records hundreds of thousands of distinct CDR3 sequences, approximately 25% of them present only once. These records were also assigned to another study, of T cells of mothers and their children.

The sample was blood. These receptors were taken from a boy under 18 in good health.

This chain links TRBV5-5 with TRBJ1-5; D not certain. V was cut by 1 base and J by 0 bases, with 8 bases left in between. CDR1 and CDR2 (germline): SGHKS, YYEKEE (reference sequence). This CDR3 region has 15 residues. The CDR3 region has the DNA TGTGCCAGCAGCTTGCTGGGTGATAGCAATCAGCCCCAGCATTTT. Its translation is CASSLLGDSNQPQHF.

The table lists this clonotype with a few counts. DNA of the CDR3: TGTGCCAGTAGTATCAGTGGGGGCAAGTACAATGAGCAGTTCTTC. Translation: CASSISGGKYNEQFF. The chain combines TRBV19 with TRBJ2-1; D perhaps matches TRBD1 (6 bases). This CDR3 has 15 residues. Per germline, CDR1 LNHDA and CDR2 SQIVND (reference sequence). The V end was cut by 3 bases, the J end by 4 bases, with 13 bases between.

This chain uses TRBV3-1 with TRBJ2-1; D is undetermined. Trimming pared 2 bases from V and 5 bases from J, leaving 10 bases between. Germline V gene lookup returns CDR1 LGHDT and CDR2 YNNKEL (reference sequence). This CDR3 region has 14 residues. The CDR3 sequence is CASSQSFGNNEQFF. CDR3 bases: TGTGCCAGCAGCCAATCTTTTGGAAACAATGAGCAGTTCTTC.

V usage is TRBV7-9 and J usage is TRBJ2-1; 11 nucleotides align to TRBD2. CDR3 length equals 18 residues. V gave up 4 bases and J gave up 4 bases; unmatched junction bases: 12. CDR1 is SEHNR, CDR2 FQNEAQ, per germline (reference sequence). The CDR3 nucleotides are TGTGCCAGCAGCTCAACCCTACTAACTAGCGGGGGATACAATGAGCAGTTCTTC. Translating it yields CASSSTLLTSGGYNEQFF.

The DNA for the CDR3 is TGTGCCACCAGTGATACAAGGGCCTCCCAAGAGACCCAGTACTTC. The encoded protein is CATSDTRASQETQYF. V gene TRBV24-1 combines with J gene TRBJ2-5; D not certain. The CDR3 covers 15 residues. Germline CDR1 is KGHDR and CDR2 is SFDVKD. V was cut by 3 bases and J by 1 base, with 11 bases left in between.

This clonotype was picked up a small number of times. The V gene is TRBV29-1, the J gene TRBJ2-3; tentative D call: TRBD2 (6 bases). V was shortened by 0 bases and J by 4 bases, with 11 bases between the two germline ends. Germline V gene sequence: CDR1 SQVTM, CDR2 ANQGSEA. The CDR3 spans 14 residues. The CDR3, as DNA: TGCAGCGTTGAAGAGACTGGGGGGTCAGATACGCAGTATTTT. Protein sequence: CSVEETGGSDTQYF.

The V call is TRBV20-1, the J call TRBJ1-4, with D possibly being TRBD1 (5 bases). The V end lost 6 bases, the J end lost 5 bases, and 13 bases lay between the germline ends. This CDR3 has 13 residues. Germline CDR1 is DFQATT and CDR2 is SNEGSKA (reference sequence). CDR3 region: CSAPGPQNEKLFF. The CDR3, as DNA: TGCAGTGCCCCGGGACCGCAAAATGAAAAACTGTTTTTT.

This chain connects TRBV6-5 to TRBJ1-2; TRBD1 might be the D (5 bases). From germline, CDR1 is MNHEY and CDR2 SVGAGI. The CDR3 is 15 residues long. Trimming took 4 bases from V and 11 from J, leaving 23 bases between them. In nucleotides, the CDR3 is TGTGCCAGCAGTTCCCCGAGGGGAACCGACGGGCGGTACACCTTC. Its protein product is CASSSPRGTDGRYTF.

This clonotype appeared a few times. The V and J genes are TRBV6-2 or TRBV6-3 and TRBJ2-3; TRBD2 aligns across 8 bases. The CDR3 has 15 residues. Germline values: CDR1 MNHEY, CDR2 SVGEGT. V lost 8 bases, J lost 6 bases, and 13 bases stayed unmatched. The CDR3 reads CASLRSGGPGDTQYF. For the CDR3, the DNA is TGTGCCAGCCTTCGAAGCGGGGGCCCGGGGGATACGCAGTATTTT.

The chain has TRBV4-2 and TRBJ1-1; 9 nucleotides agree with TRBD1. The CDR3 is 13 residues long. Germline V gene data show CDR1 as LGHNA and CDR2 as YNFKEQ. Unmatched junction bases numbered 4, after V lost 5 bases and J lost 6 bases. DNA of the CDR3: TGTGCCAGCAGCGGACAGGGGATACCTGAAGCTTTCTTT. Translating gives CASSGQGIPEAFF.

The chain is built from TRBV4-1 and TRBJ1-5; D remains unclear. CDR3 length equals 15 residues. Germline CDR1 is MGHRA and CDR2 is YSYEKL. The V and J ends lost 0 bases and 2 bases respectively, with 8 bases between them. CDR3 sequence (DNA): TGCGCCAGCAGCCAAGATCCTGGGCGCAATCAGCCCCAGCATTTT. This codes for CASSQDPGRNQPQHF.

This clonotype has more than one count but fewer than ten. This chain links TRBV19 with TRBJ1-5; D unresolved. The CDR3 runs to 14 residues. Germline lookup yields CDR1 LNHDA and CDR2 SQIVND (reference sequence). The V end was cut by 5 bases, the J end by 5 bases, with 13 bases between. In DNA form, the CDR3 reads TGTGCCAGTAGTGGTTCGGGGAGAGATCAGCCCCAGCATTTT. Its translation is CASSGSGRDQPQHF.

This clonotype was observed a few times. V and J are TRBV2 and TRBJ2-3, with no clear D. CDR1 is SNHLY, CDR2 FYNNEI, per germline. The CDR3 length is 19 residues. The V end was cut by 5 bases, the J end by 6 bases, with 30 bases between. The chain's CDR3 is CASSSDGLWIGAGGDTQYF. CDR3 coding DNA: TGTGCCAGCAGTTCTGACGGGTTGTGGATAGGAGCAGGTGGGGATACGCAGTATTTT.

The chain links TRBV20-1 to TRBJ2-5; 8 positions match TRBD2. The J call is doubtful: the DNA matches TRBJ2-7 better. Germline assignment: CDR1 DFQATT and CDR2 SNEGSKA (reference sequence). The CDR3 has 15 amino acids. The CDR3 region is CSAKVRGGTSYEQYF. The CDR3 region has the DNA TGCAGTGCTAAAGTCCGCGGGGGGACTTCCTACGAGCAGTACTTC.

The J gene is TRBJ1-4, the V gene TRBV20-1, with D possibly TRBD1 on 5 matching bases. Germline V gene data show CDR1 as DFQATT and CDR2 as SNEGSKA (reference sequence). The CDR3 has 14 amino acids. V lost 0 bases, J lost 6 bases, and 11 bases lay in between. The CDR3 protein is CSARDQGGDEKLFF. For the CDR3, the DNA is TGCAGTGCTAGAGATCAGGGCGGCGATGAAAAACTGTTTTTT.

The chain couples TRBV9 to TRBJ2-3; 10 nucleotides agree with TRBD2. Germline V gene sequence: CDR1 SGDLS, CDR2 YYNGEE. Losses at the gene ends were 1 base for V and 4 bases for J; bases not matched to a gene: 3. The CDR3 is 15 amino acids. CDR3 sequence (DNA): TGTGCCAGCAGCGTATCTAGCGGGAGTGCAGATACGCAGTATTTT. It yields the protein CASSVSSGSADTQYF.

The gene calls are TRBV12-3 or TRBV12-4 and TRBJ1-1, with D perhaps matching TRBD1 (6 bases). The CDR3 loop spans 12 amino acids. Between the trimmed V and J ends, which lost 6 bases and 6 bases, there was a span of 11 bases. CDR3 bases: TGTGCCAGCAGATCCGGACAGCCTGAAGCTTTCTTT. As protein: CASRSGQPEAFF.

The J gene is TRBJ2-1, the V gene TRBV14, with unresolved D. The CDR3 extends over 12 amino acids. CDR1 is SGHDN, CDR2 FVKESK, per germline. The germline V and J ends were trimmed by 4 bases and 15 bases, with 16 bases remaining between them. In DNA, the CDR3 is TGTGCCAGCAGCCTAAGCTTGAGTCCTCCGTTCTTC. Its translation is CASSLSLSPPFF. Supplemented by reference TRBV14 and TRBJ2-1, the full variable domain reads EAGVTQFPSHSVIEKGQTVTLRCDPISGHDNLYWYRRVMGKEIKFLLHFVKESKQDESGMPNNRFLAERTGGTYSTLKVQPAELEDSGVYFCASSLSLSPPFFGPGTRLTVL.